This TCR beta chain emerged from a study of read filtering for tumor transcriptome and immune sequencing. Study overall: DNase treatment preceded whole-transcriptome library preparation. IR-seq gave about 4.05 to 11 million TCR reads per sample; RNA-seq gave roughly 75 to 1,300.

This clonotype has ten or more counts. Its antigen is not identified. Study results and limitations: Compared with RNA-seq, IR-seq gave much higher clonotype depth and reliability. Without single-read clonotypes, shared clonotype proportions correlated more between IR-seq and RNA-seq.

Molecular barcoded adaptors covering alpha/delta and beta/gamma chains were used on 400 ng RNA. Using its own MiXCR run on the reads, TCRdb lists one record per CDR3 protein. In the table there are tens of thousands of distinct CDR3 sequences, 13% to 15% of which are singletons. The CDR3 runs 13 residues. V shed 3 bases and J shed 3 bases, with 9 bases lying between them. Germline V gene data show CDR1 as MNHEY and CDR2 as SMNVEV (reference sequence). The chain has TRBV27 and TRBJ2-7; no clear D gene. This sequence originates from a donor at least 40 years old with multiple myeloma. Source material: a population of CD138-negative cells sorted from bone marrow. The DNA of the CDR3 is TGTGCCAGCAGTTTTGGCAGGATCTACGAGCAGTACTTC. It encodes CASSFGRIYEQYF.